The 23 T cell receptor beta chains reported below all come from one sample, sequenced in a study of T cells in localized non-small cell lung cancer. The method was immunoSEQ multiplex PCR; TCRdb's version includes in-frame clones alone and lacks a portion of them. The table lists tens of thousands of clones, over 75% of them singletons. This material consisted of peripheral blood, taken before any cancer treatment. These receptor sequences come from a female donor of 60 years or more with stage I lung adenocarcinoma.

V usage is TRBV19 and J usage is TRBJ1-2; no clear D gene. CDR3 length equals 13 residues. Trimming stripped 10 bases from V and 3 bases from J, with 15 bases between. Germline CDR1 reads LNHDA; CDR2 reads SQIVND (reference sequence). Written as DNA, the CDR3 is TGTGCCACCGAAAATAACGGGGACTATGGCTACACCTTC. This sequence encodes CATENNGDYGYTF.

The chain carries TRBV18 and TRBJ1-1; no clear D gene. V gave up 5 bases and J gave up 4 bases, with 14 bases separating them. Germline V CDR1 and CDR2: KGHSH, LQKENI. The CDR3 is 14 amino acids. CDR3 region: CASSRTDGVTEAFF. DNA of the CDR3: TGTGCCAGCTCAAGGACGGATGGAGTCACTGAAGCTTTCTTT.

This clone was counted once. The chain joins TRBV5-1 to TRBJ2-7; a possible D gene is TRBD1 (5 bases). V dropped 0 bases and J dropped 3 bases, with 7 bases sitting between them. This CDR3 comprises 13 residues. Germline-derived CDR1 and CDR2 are SGHRS and YFSETQ. The CDR3 reads CASSLGQHYEQYF. The CDR3 DNA sequence: TGCGCCAGCAGCTTGGGACAGCACTACGAGCAGTACTTC.

The count of this clone is one. The chain carries TRBV9 and TRBJ2-5; no clear D gene. The V gene lost 6 bases and the J gene lost 6 bases, with 21 bases spanning the gap. The CDR3 runs 15 residues. Germline CDR1 and CDR2: SGDLS and YYNGEE. The CDR3 loop is CASNPGRSDLQTQYF. The CDR3 region has the DNA TGTGCCAGCAACCCAGGCAGGTCCGATTTGCAGACCCAGTACTTC. The full variable domain, in which reference TRBV9 and TRBJ2-5 provide the parts outside the CDR3, is DSGVTQTPKHLITATGQRVTLRCSPRSGDLSVYWYQQSLDQGLQFLIQYYNGEERAKGNILERFSAQQFPDLHSELNLSSLELGDSALYFCASNPGRSDLQTQYFGPGTRLLVL.

The rearrangement uses TRBV19 and TRBJ2-6, with a weak D call TRBD1 (6 bases). The CDR3 extends over 17 amino acids. Germline-derived CDR1 and CDR2 are LNHDA and SQIVND (reference sequence). The V end lost 7 bases, the J end lost 0 bases, and 16 bases lay between the germline ends. CDR3 bases: TGTGCCAGTAAATCCGAGGGGGTAGTCTCTGGGGCCAACGTCCTGACTTTC. Translating gives CASKSEGVVSGANVLTF.

The gene calls are TRBV18 and TRBJ1-3, with 8 bases aligning to TRBD1. Germline V gene data show CDR1 as KGHSH and CDR2 as LQKENI. Trimming took 5 bases from V and 15 from J; bases not matched to a gene: 6. CDR3 length: 11 amino acids. The CDR3 here is CASSKGQDPYF. For the CDR3, the DNA is TGTGCCAGCTCAAAGGGACAGGACCCATATTTT.

The V and J genes are TRBV6-4 and TRBJ2-7; D could derive from TRBD1 or TRBD2 (7 bases each). The germline V and J ends were trimmed by 8 bases and 3 bases, with 17 bases remaining between them. Germline CDR1 MRHNA, CDR2 SNTAGT. The CDR3 runs 14 residues. DNA for the CDR3: TGTGCCAGCGTGTTATCAGGGGGGGACTACGAGCAGTACTTC. Protein: CASVLSGGDYEQYF.

This clone was seen a few times. The V gene is TRBV18, the J gene TRBJ2-1; 9 bases are shared with TRBD2. Germline V gene data show CDR1 as KGHSH and CDR2 as LQKENI. This CDR3 spans 16 amino acids. V gave up 4 bases and J gave up 5 bases; unmatched junction bases: 9. The CDR3 nucleotides read TGTGCCAGCTCACAGCTCCCTAGCGGGACCGACAATGAGCAGTTCTTC. Translation: CASSQLPSGTDNEQFF. The whole variable domain, remainder taken from reference TRBV18 and TRBJ2-1, is NAGVMQNPRHLVRRRGQEARLRCSPMKGHSHVYWYRQLPEEGLKFMVYLQKENIIDESGMPKERFSAEFPKEGPSILRIQQVVRGDSAAYFCASSQLPSGTDNEQFFGPGTRLTVL.

The chain carries TRBV5-6 and TRBJ2-7; D might be TRBD1 (5 bases). This CDR3 has 15 residues. Trimming pared 0 bases from V and 0 bases from J, leaving 10 bases between. Germline V gives CDR1 SGHDT, CDR2 YYEEEE. The CDR3 bases are TGTGCCAGCAGCTTGGAATCCCAGGGCTCCTACGAGCAGTACTTC. It specifies CASSLESQGSYEQYF.

The V and J genes are TRBV7-6 and TRBJ1-4; no clear D. Per germline, CDR1 SGHVS and CDR2 FNYEAQ. The CDR3 has 14 residues. With 0 bases removed from V and 2 bases from J, the gap between germline ends came to 4 bases. The CDR3 region is CASSLAPTNEKLFF. The CDR3 DNA follows: TGTGCCAGCAGCTTAGCCCCCACTAATGAAAAACTGTTTTTT.

The chain joins TRBV6-5 to TRBJ2-7, with TRBD1 identical over 8 bases. V shed 2 bases and J 6 bases; nucleotides not matched to a gene: 9. The V gene's germline CDR1 is MNHEY and CDR2 SVGAGI. This CDR3 comprises 15 residues. CDR3: CASSYIRTGKGEQYF. Written as DNA, the CDR3 is TGTGCCAGCAGTTACATTCGGACAGGGAAAGGCGAGCAGTACTTC.

V gene TRBV6-1 combines with J gene TRBJ1-4; D possibly corresponds to TRBD1 (6 bases). In germline, CDR1 is MNHNS, CDR2 SASEGT. This CDR3 contains 15 residues. Trimming shortened V by 3 bases and J by 8 bases, and 16 bases separated the two germline ends. The CDR3 is CASSDRGNWKEKLFF. DNA of the CDR3: TGTGCCAGCAGTGACAGGGGTAATTGGAAGGAAAAACTGTTTTTT.

CDR3: CASSEGNRGNYGYTF. The CDR3 DNA sequence: TGTGCCAGCAGTGAAGGGAACAGGGGTAACTATGGCTACACCTTC. The gene calls are TRBV25-1 and TRBJ1-2; 7 bases line up with TRBD1. This CDR3 is built from 15 residues. CDR1 and CDR2 (germline): MGHDK, SYGVNS. After removal of 2 bases from V and 1 base from J, the junction contained 4 bases not matched to a gene.

The chain joins TRBV19 to TRBJ1-1, with no clear D. The CDR3 spans 13 residues. Trimming left V 5 bases short and J 7 bases short, with 14 bases between. CDR1 and CDR2 from the germline V gene are LNHDA and SQIVND (reference sequence). As DNA, the CDR3 is TGTGCCAGTAGTCCCCGCCACGCGAATGAAGCTTTCTTT. Protein: CASSPRHANEAFF. Filled out from reference TRBV19 and TRBJ1-1, the complete variable domain reads DGGITQSPKYLFRKEGQNVTLSCEQNLNHDAMYWYRQDPGQGLRLIYYSQIVNDFQKGDIAEGYSVSREKKESFPLTVTSAQKNPTAFYLCASSPRHANEAFFGQGTRLTVV.

This chain connects TRBV9 to TRBJ2-7; D may correspond to TRBD1 or TRBD2 (6 bases each). The germline V gene encodes CDR1 SGDLS and CDR2 YYNGEE. This CDR3 has 16 residues. Between the trimmed V and J ends, which lost 0 bases and 3 bases, there was a span of 16 bases. The CDR3 sequence: CASSVGSGGSLYEQYF. As DNA, the CDR3 is TGTGCCAGCAGCGTAGGTTCCGGGGGCAGCCTCTACGAGCAGTACTTC.

The chain is built from TRBV27 and TRBJ1-2, with D perhaps matching TRBD1 (5 bases). In germline, CDR1 is MNHEY, CDR2 SMNVEV (reference sequence). This CDR3 spans 13 amino acids. The V and J ends lost 5 bases and 4 bases respectively, with 11 bases between them. The CDR3 DNA is TGTGCCAGCAGTGAACGGGGCCTCTATGGCTACACCTTC. Amino acids: CASSERGLYGYTF.

The chain's CDR3 is CSVQGAGGYTF. The CDR3 nucleotides read TGCAGCGTCCAGGGGGCGGGGGGCTACACCTTC. This chain uses TRBV29-1 with TRBJ1-2; 8 bases align to TRBD1. The germline V gene has CDR1 SQVTM and CDR2 ANQGSEA. The CDR3 loop spans 11 amino acids. J gave up 8 bases and V 6 bases, and 5 bases lay outside the gene matches.

This rearrangement joins TRBV29-1 to TRBJ2-5; D is possibly TRBD1 or TRBD2 (5 bases each). Germline loops: CDR1 SQVTM, CDR2 ANQGSEA. The CDR3 is made up of 12 amino acids. V was cut by 5 bases and J by 2 bases, with 9 bases left in between. The DNA for the CDR3 is TGCAGCGTTCGGGACGGACAAGAGACCCAGTACTTC. The encoded protein is CSVRDGQETQYF.

The table lists this clone with a few counts. V usage is TRBV25-1 and J usage is TRBJ2-2, with D hard to call. Trimming pared 4 bases from V and 7 bases from J, leaving 19 bases between. CDR1 is MGHDK and CDR2 is SYGVNS in the germline V gene. The CDR3 extends over 16 amino acids. The CDR3 DNA follows: TGTGCCAGCAGTGTAATGGTAGGAGTAGGAAGCGGGGAGCTGTTTTTT. Protein product: CASSVMVGVGSGELFF.

The chain employs TRBV28 and TRBJ1-1; D might be TRBD1 (6 bases). Germline V gene data show CDR1 as MDHEN and CDR2 as SYDVKM. There are 12 residues in the CDR3. Trimming stripped 8 bases from V and 5 bases from J, with 12 bases between. The CDR3 loop is CASGSGTTEAFF. The DNA for the CDR3 is TGTGCCAGCGGCTCCGGGACAACTGAAGCTTTCTTT. The full variable domain, completed using reference TRBV28 and TRBJ1-1, is DVKVTQSSRYLVKRTGEKVFLECVQDMDHENMFWYRQDPGLGLRLIYFSYDVKMKEKGDIPEGYSVSREKKERFSLILESASTNQTSMYLCASGSGTTEAFFGQGTRLTVV.

The gene calls are TRBV11-2 and TRBJ1-2, with 7 bases that match TRBD1. Germline-derived CDR1 and CDR2 are SGHAT and FQNNGV. The CDR3 is 16 residues long. V lost 5 bases, J lost 4 bases, and 13 bases stayed unmatched. CDR3 nucleotide sequence: TGTGCCAGCAGCCCCTCGACGGCAAACAGGGGCTATGGCTACACCTTC. Translation: CASSPSTANRGYGYTF.

The chain recombines TRBV30 with TRBJ1-5, with D possibly TRBD1 on 6 matching bases. Germline assignment: CDR1 GTSNPN and CDR2 SVGIG (reference sequence). The CDR3 is made up of 16 amino acids. Trimming pared 4 bases from V and 1 base from J, leaving 17 bases between. CDR3 sequence (DNA): TGTGCCTGGACCCCTGGGGGGGGCCGGAGCAATCAGCCCCAGCATTTT. It encodes CAWTPGGGRSNQPQHF. The complete variable domain, with remaining parts taken from reference TRBV30 and TRBJ1-5, reads SQTIHQWPATLVQPVGSPLSLECTVEGTSNPNLYWYRQAAGRGLQLLFYSVGIGQISSEVPQNLSASRPQDRQFILSSKKLLLSDSGFYLCAWTPGGGRSNQPQHFGDGTRLSIL.

The chain employs TRBV29-1 and TRBJ1-1; D is unclear. V lost 4 bases, J lost 1 base, and 13 bases lay in between. The CDR3 loop spans 14 amino acids. The germline V gene has CDR1 SQVTM and CDR2 ANQGSEA. The DNA for the CDR3 is TGCAGCGTTGTAAGGCGGCTCTCGAACACTGAAGCTTTCTTT. This sequence encodes CSVVRRLSNTEAFF.